These 28 T cell receptor beta chains came from one sample sequenced in a study of CD8 T cells in Susac syndrome. Random-hexamer reverse transcription was applied to roughly 0.5 to 1 ug RNA. MiXCR, run by TCRdb on the immunoSEQ multiplex PCR reads, gives a single entry per CDR3 protein. In the table there are 150,000 to 200,000 distinct CDR3 sequences, about 95% of which are singletons. Sequencing input: CD4+ T cells from PBMCs. Every receptor here comes from a human donor in good health.

This chain joins TRBV14 and TRBJ2-3, with D unresolved. The CDR3 extends over 13 amino acids. CDR1 is SGHDN, CDR2 FVKESK, per germline. Trimming pared 1 base from V and 8 bases from J, leaving 10 bases between. CDR3 sequence: CASSQVGTSTQYF. The CDR3 region has the DNA TGTGCCAGCAGCCAAGTTGGCACATCTACGCAGTATTTT. The full variable domain, in which reference TRBV14 and TRBJ2-3 provide the parts outside the CDR3, is EAGVTQFPSHSVIEKGQTVTLRCDPISGHDNLYWYRRVMGKEIKFLLHFVKESKQDESGMPNNRFLAERTGGTYSTLKVQPAELEDSGVYFCASSQVGTSTQYFGPGTRLTVL.

The chain's CDR3 is CSVVLGPYEQYF. CDR3 nucleotide sequence: TGCAGCGTTGTATTAGGTCCCTACGAGCAGTACTTC. V usage is TRBV29-1 and J usage is TRBJ2-7; D is ambiguous. Germline assignment: CDR1 SQVTM and CDR2 ANQGSEA. V was pared by 4 bases and J by 2 bases, with 9 bases between. This CDR3 has 12 residues.

The chain employs TRBV15 and TRBJ2-5; D is unresolved. The V and J ends lost 1 base and 5 bases respectively, with 14 bases between them. Germline V gene data show CDR1 as LNHNV and CDR2 as YYDKDF (reference sequence). The CDR3 covers 15 residues. The CDR3 sequence: CATSRGPNLAETQYF. The DNA of the CDR3 is TGTGCCACCAGCAGAGGACCAAATTTAGCTGAGACCCAGTACTTC.

This sequence joins TRBV20-1 and TRBJ1-1; D uncertain. V was clipped by 0 bases and J by 4 bases, with 15 bases between them. The germline gives CDR1 DFQATT, CDR2 SNEGSKA (reference sequence). The CDR3 sequence is 15 residues long. The CDR3 DNA reads TGCAGTGCTAGAGATCTCAATTTTGGCAGCACTGAAGCTTTCTTT. This gives the protein CSARDLNFGSTEAFF.

The V call is TRBV20-1, the J call TRBJ2-7; D may be TRBD1 (6 bases). Trimming shortened V by 0 bases and J by 2 bases, and 14 bases separated the two germline ends. Germline loops: CDR1 DFQATT, CDR2 SNEGSKA (reference sequence). This CDR3 spans 15 amino acids. The CDR3, as DNA: TGCAGTGCTAGAGATTCGGGCAGGGACACCTACGAGCAGTACTTC. It codes for CSARDSGRDTYEQYF.

The CDR3 nucleotides are TGTGCCAGCAGCTTAGCTGGACTAGGATCCTACAATGAGCAGTTCTTC. Residues: CASSLAGLGSYNEQFF. This chain connects TRBV7-2 to TRBJ2-1; 7 positions match TRBD2. Germline V gene lookup returns CDR1 SGHTA and CDR2 FQGNSA. The V gene end was trimmed by 0 bases and the J gene end by 1 base; junction bases not matched to a gene: 3. This CDR3 is 16 amino acids long.

The rearrangement uses TRBV15 and TRBJ2-7, with D possibly TRBD1 on 5 matching bases. The V gene's germline CDR1 is LNHNV and CDR2 YYDKDF (reference sequence). The CDR3 covers 13 residues. Trimming shortened V by 3 bases and J by 3 bases, and 9 bases separated the two germline ends. DNA for the CDR3: TGTGCCACCAGCAGGGAGCAGGGCTACGAGCAGTACTTC. This translates into CATSREQGYEQYF.

The chain joins TRBV20-1 to TRBJ1-5; D may be TRBD1 (5 bases). V lost 3 bases and J 5 bases, leaving 11 bases between the germline ends. CDR3 length equals 13 residues. Per the germline V gene, CDR1 is DFQATT and CDR2 is SNEGSKA (reference sequence). Here the CDR3 DNA reads TGCAGTGCTAGGGGGGAAGCGGATCAGCCCCAGCATTTT. Amino acids: CSARGEADQPQHF.

The chain combines TRBV7-3 with TRBJ2-1, with no clear D. The CDR3 is 13 residues long. Looked up from germline, CDR1 is SGHTA and CDR2 is FQGTGA. Trimming cost V 4 bases and J 8 bases, with 12 bases left between them. CDR3 sequence reads: CASSYYNSDEQFF. CDR3 bases: TGTGCCAGCAGCTACTATAATTCCGATGAGCAGTTCTTC.

A single count supports this clonotype. This sequence joins TRBV30 and TRBJ2-1; D gene ambiguous. This CDR3 comprises 10 residues. Germline CDR1 reads GTSNPN; CDR2 reads SVGIG (reference sequence). V was clipped by 5 bases and J by 8 bases, with 7 bases between them. The CDR3 sequence is CAWYSYEQFF. The CDR3 DNA sequence: TGTGCCTGGTACTCCTATGAGCAGTTCTTC. The whole variable domain, filled in from reference TRBV30 and TRBJ2-1, reads SQTIHQWPATLVQPVGSPLSLECTVEGTSNPNLYWYRQAAGRGLQLLFYSVGIGQISSEVPQNLSASRPQDRQFILSSKKLLLSDSGFYLCAWYSYEQFFGPGTRLTVL.

V usage is TRBV27 and J usage is TRBJ2-3; 7 nucleotides agree with TRBD1. This CDR3 region has 14 residues. The V gene's germline CDR1 is MNHEY and CDR2 SMNVEV (reference sequence). V shed 8 bases, J shed 5 bases, and the junction held 10 bases outside the gene matches. The CDR3 region is CASSGTVRRDTQYF. Written as DNA, the CDR3 is TGTGCCAGCTCCGGGACAGTCAGGAGAGATACGCAGTATTTT.

The CDR3 reads CSARNSGIEQYF. The CDR3 DNA follows: TGCAGTGCTAGAAATAGCGGGATCGAGCAGTACTTC. This chain joins TRBV20-1 and TRBJ2-7, with TRBD2 identical over 8 bases. The CDR3 is made up of 12 amino acids. Looked up from germline, CDR1 is DFQATT and CDR2 is SNEGSKA (reference sequence). V lost 2 bases, J lost 6 bases, and 3 bases stayed unmatched.

This chain joins TRBV7-9 and TRBJ1-5, with no clear D. Deletions cut 0 bases from V and 7 bases from J, with 13 bases between. Germline lookup yields CDR1 SEHNR and CDR2 FQNEAQ (reference sequence). The CDR3 is 15 amino acids. CDR3 bases: TGTGCCAGCAGCTTAGCCGGAGGCCAAGGACAGCCCCAGCATTTT. Its translation is CASSLAGGQGQPQHF.

The chain is built from TRBV28 and TRBJ1-2; D not certain. This CDR3 has 15 amino acids. Germline CDR1 is MDHEN and CDR2 is SYDVKM. Trimming left V 2 bases short and J 5 bases short, with 15 bases between. In nucleotides, the CDR3 is TGTGCCAGCAGTTTAAACCAAGTCAGCCAGTATGGCTACACCTTC. This encodes CASSLNQVSQYGYTF.

This chain connects TRBV30 to TRBJ1-5; TRBD1 might be the D (6 bases). The CDR3 is 15 amino acids. CDR1 GTSNPN and CDR2 SVGIG come from the germline V gene (reference sequence). Trimming cost V 2 bases and J 6 bases, with 17 bases left between them. The CDR3 spells CAWSLGKRGSQPQHF. CDR3 DNA sequence: TGTGCCTGGAGTTTGGGTAAAAGGGGGTCTCAGCCCCAGCATTTT. The full variable domain, rest sourced from reference TRBV30 and TRBJ1-5, is SQTIHQWPATLVQPVGSPLSLECTVEGTSNPNLYWYRQAAGRGLQLLFYSVGIGQISSEVPQNLSASRPQDRQFILSSKKLLLSDSGFYLCAWSLGKRGSQPQHFGDGTRLSIL.

The J gene is TRBJ1-1, the V gene TRBV20-1; the D is unclear. The length of the CDR3 is 10 residues. Germline lookup yields CDR1 DFQATT and CDR2 SNEGSKA (reference sequence). Trimming pared 5 bases from V and 4 bases from J, leaving 5 bases between. In nucleotides, the CDR3 is TGCAGTGCTGAGGCCACTGAAGCTTTCTTT. Protein sequence: CSAEATEAFF.

V gene TRBV20-1 combines with J gene TRBJ1-2; TRBD1 matches at 9 bases. CDR1 DFQATT and CDR2 SNEGSKA come from the germline V gene (reference sequence). CDR3 size: 15 residues. After removal of 5 bases from V and 4 bases from J, the junction contained 11 bases not matched to a gene. CDR3 nucleotides: TGCAGTGCTGCAACGACAGGGGGGATAGTCTATGGCTACACCTTC. Translating it yields CSAATTGGIVYGYTF.

V usage is TRBV5-6 and J usage is TRBJ2-3, with no clear D. The germline V gene encodes CDR1 SGHDT and CDR2 YYEEEE. The CDR3 has 13 residues. V was cut by 2 bases and J by 0 bases, with 4 bases left in between. CDR3: CASSFGSTDTQYF. The CDR3 DNA sequence: TGTGCCAGCAGCTTTGGGAGCACAGATACGCAGTATTTT.

The chain links TRBV20-1 to TRBJ1-2, with D possibly TRBD1 on 6 matching bases. Per germline, CDR1 DFQATT and CDR2 SNEGSKA (reference sequence). CDR3 size: 13 residues. Trimming shortened V by 3 bases and J by 4 bases, and 12 bases separated the two germline ends. CDR3: CSASGGPLYGYTF. The CDR3 DNA reads as TGCAGTGCTAGTGGGGGGCCTCTCTATGGCTACACCTTC.

The genes are TRBV30 and TRBJ2-7; 8 nucleotides match TRBD1. Unmatched junction bases numbered 3, after V lost 1 base and J lost 4 bases. The germline V gene encodes CDR1 GTSNPN and CDR2 SVGIG (reference sequence). The CDR3 spans 13 residues. CDR3: CAWSGTGGYEQYF. In DNA, the CDR3 is TGTGCCTGGAGTGGCACAGGGGGGTACGAGCAGTACTTC.

The chain combines TRBV29-1 with TRBJ2-7; TRBD1 or TRBD2 may be the D gene (6 bases each). CDR1 SQVTM and CDR2 ANQGSEA come from the germline V gene. CDR3 length equals 13 residues. V dropped 6 bases and J dropped 4 bases, with 16 bases sitting between them. The CDR3 DNA sequence: TGCAGCGTGACCGGTCAGGGGAGGTACGAGCAGTACTTC. Amino acids: CSVTGQGRYEQYF.

The CDR3 loop is CASSPTSGKWNEQFF. In DNA form, the CDR3 reads TGTGCCAGTAGCCCAACGAGCGGGAAATGGAATGAGCAGTTCTTC. This rearrangement joins TRBV19 to TRBJ2-1; 7 bases line up with TRBD2. CDR3 length equals 15 residues. V gave up 6 bases and J gave up 7 bases; unmatched junction bases: 12. CDR1 and CDR2 (germline): LNHDA, SQIVND (reference sequence). Complete variable domain (other parts from reference TRBV19 and TRBJ2-1): DGGITQSPKYLFRKEGQNVTLSCEQNLNHDAMYWYRQDPGQGLRLIYYSQIVNDFQKGDIAEGYSVSREKKESFPLTVTSAQKNPTAFYLCASSPTSGKWNEQFFGPGTRLTVL.

The chain uses TRBV20-1 and TRBJ2-5, with D possibly TRBD1 on 5 matching bases. Trimming left V 5 bases short and J 2 bases short, with 6 bases between. CDR1 and CDR2 (germline): DFQATT, SNEGSKA (reference sequence). The length of the CDR3 is 11 residues. The CDR3 loop is CSAYRQETQYF. In DNA, the CDR3 is TGCAGTGCTTACAGGCAAGAGACCCAGTACTTC.

The J gene is TRBJ2-1, the V gene TRBV24-1; D not certain. Trimming removed 3 bases at V and 12 bases at J, with 14 bases between. There are 13 residues in the CDR3. CDR1 is KGHDR, CDR2 SFDVKD, per germline. CDR3 nucleotide sequence: TGTGCCACCAGTGATCCGGGTGATGGGCCGCAGTTCTTC. The encoded protein is CATSDPGDGPQFF.

The chain carries TRBV20-1 and TRBJ2-3; D is undetermined. V lost 3 bases to trimming and J lost 0 bases, with 10 bases between them. The CDR3 loop spans 14 amino acids. Germline V gene lookup returns CDR1 DFQATT and CDR2 SNEGSKA (reference sequence). Written as DNA, the CDR3 is TGCAGTGCTAGTCGAGATTTTAGCACAGATACGCAGTATTTT. Translating gives CSASRDFSTDTQYF.

This chain links TRBV2 with TRBJ2-3; 12 bases match TRBD2. This CDR3 contains 18 residues. V was clipped by 4 bases and J by 0 bases; unmatched bases: 8. Germline V gives CDR1 SNHLY, CDR2 FYNNEI. CDR3: CASSGQGGTSGSTDTQYF. The DNA of the CDR3 is TGTGCCAGCAGTGGCCAAGGGGGGACTAGCGGGAGCACAGATACGCAGTATTTT.

This chain uses TRBV15 with TRBJ2-5, with D possibly matching TRBD2 (6 bases). Per the germline V gene, CDR1 is LNHNV and CDR2 is YYDKDF (reference sequence). The CDR3 consists of 16 residues. V lost 1 base to trimming and J lost 1 base, with 13 bases between them. The chain's CDR3 is CATSRVRGGPQETQYF. CDR3 DNA sequence: TGTGCCACCAGCAGAGTAAGGGGAGGCCCCCAAGAGACCCAGTACTTC.

This sequence joins TRBV27 and TRBJ1-1; D unresolved. This CDR3 spans 13 amino acids. CDR1 MNHEY and CDR2 SMNVEV come from the germline V gene (reference sequence). V lost 6 bases and J lost 5, with 13 bases in between. The CDR3: CASSRPTATEAFF. The CDR3 DNA sequence: TGTGCCAGCAGCAGGCCCACGGCAACTGAAGCTTTCTTT.